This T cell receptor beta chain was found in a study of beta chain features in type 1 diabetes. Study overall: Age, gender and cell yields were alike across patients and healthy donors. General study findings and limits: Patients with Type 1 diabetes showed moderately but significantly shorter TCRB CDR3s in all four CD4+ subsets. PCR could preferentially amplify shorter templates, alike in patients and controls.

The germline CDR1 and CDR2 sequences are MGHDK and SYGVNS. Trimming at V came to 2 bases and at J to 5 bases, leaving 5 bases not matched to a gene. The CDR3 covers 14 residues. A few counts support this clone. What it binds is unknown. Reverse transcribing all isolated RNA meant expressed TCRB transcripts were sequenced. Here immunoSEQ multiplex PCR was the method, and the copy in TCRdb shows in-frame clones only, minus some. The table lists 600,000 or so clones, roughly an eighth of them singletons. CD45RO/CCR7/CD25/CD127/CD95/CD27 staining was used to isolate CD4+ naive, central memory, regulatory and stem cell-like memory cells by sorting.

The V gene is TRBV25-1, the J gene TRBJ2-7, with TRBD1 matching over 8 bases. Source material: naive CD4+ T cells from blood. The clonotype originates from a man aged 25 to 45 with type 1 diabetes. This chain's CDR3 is CASSEQAGGHEQYF. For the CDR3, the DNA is TGTGCCAGCAGTGAACAGGCAGGGGGCCACGAGCAGTACTTC.